Sequencing of this T cell receptor beta chain was carried out in a study of shared clonotypes between healthy human individuals. V dropped 7 bases and J dropped 4 bases, with 11 bases sitting between them. The CDR3 totals 13 residues. Germline CDR1 and CDR2: MNHNS and SASEGT. Some clones are missing from TCRdb's copy, which holds only in-frame ones; the method was immunoSEQ multiplex PCR. The table records roughly 810,000 clones, about 97% of them present only once. As defined, naive CD8 cells were CD45RO-negative and positively selected for CCR7, with terminally differentiated effector memory CD45RA+ cells excluded.

The sample comprised naive CD8+ T cells sorted from blood. This chain joins TRBV6-1 and TRBJ1-5, with TRBD1 as a possible D gene (5 bases). The clonotype originates from a young man in good health. The CDR3 nucleotides read TGTGCCAGCAATCCAGGGAGAAATCAGCCCCAGCATTTT. This gives the protein CASNPGRNQPQHF.